This is a list of T cell receptor beta chains from one sample in a study of blood T cells in healthy people across ages. Each CDR3 protein gets one entry after TCRdb re-called the 5' RACE reads with MiXCR. The table records around 1.7 million distinct CDR3 sequences, 28% of them present only once. Specimen: blood. Every receptor here comes from a woman younger than 45 in good health. Each CDR3 is given with its conserved first and last residue. A D gene is named only where the DNA matches it firmly. A clone size is listed for some rows: how often the clone was seen (once, few, many), or a class if it is expanded.

>-|TRBV20-1|-|TRBJ2-3
TGCAGTGCTAGAGATTCAGGAGGAGCGCAGTATTTT
CSARDSGGAQYF
>-|TRBV2|-|TRBJ2-7
TGTGCCAGCAGTGAAGGTCGGACAGCCTACGAGCAGTACTTC
CASSEGRTAYEQYF
>-|TRBV29-1|-|TRBJ2-1
TGCAGCGTTGTCTTAGGACTACACAATGAGCAGTTCTTC
CSVVLGLHNEQFF
>TRBD1|TRBV15|-|TRBJ2-2
TGTGCCACCAGCAGAGCGAGGACAGGGGCTCTTGGAGGGGAGCTGTTTTTT
CATSRARTGALGGELFF
>TRBD1|TRBV5-1|-|TRBJ1-1
TGCGCCAGCAGCCCAATGGGACAGGGGGCGACTGAAGCTTTCTTT
CASSPMGQGATEAFF
>-|TRBV9|many|TRBJ2-1
TGTGCCAGCAGCGTAGCTCGGAGCTCCTACAATGAGCAGTTCTTC
CASSVARSSYNEQFF
>-|TRBV20-1|few|TRBJ2-7
TGCAGTGCTAGAGACAAAGGGAGAAGCTCCTACAATGAGCAGTACTTC
CSARDKGRSSYNEQYF
>-|TRBV5-6|few|TRBJ2-5
TGTGCCAGCAACCTTCCAACGGGAGAGACCCAGTACTTC
CASNLPTGETQYF
>-|TRBV24-1|few|TRBJ2-5
TGTGCCACCAGCACAGCGGGCAAAGAGACCCAGTACTTC
CATSTAGKETQYF
>-|TRBV10-3|-|TRBJ2-4
TGTGCCATCAGCGTTGGTTTTAAAGAGCAGTACTTC
CAISVGFKEQYF
>-|TRBV12-3/TRBV12-4|few|TRBJ1-1
TGTGCCAGCAGTCCCAGGGGTAGGAACACTGAAGCTTTCTTT
CASSPRGRNTEAFF
>-|TRBV3-1|few|TRBJ2-1
TGTGCCAGCAGCCAGACGTCGGGGAACCTTCTCCAGTTCTTC
CASSQTSGNLLQFF
>-|TRBV3-1|few|TRBJ1-4
TGTGCGGTAATGGGCAATGAAAAACTGTTTTTT
CAVMGNEKLFF
>TRBD1|TRBV7-9|many|TRBJ2-7
TGTGCCAGCAGCTCTACCGGGACAGACTCCTACGAGCAGTACTTC
CASSSTGTDSYEQYF
>-|TRBV20-1|-|TRBJ1-2
TGCAGTGCCCTTAAACCGGGCACCGGTAACTATGGCTACACCTTC
CSALKPGTGNYGYTF
>-|TRBV6-1|-|TRBJ2-3
TGTGCCAGCAGTGAAGGTTACTCCCCCAACTCCATTGTGGATGCGCAGTATTTT
CASSEGYSPNSIVDAQYF
>-|TRBV20-1|-|TRBJ1-5
TGCAGTGTCTGGGACGGAGCCCAGCCCCAGCATTTT
CSVWDGAQPQHF
>TRBD1|TRBV12-3/TRBV12-4|many|TRBJ1-1
TGTGCCAGCAGTTCCGGGACAGGGGACACTGAAGCTTTCTTT
CASSSGTGDTEAFF
>-|TRBV9|-|TRBJ2-3
TGTGCCAGCAGCGTACGAGGGGCGTCTAGCACAGATACGCAGTATTTT
CASSVRGASSTDTQYF
>-|TRBV5-1|few|TRBJ2-1
TGCGCCAGCGCCCCCCCACAGGGTGTCAACAATGAGCAGTTCTTC
CASAPPQGVNNEQFF
>TRBD1|TRBV12-3/TRBV12-4|few|TRBJ1-2
TGTGCCACCTCTAGACAGGGGCAGGGCTACACCTTC
CATSRQGQGYTF
>-|TRBV27|-|TRBJ2-1
TGTGCCAGCAGCCGACTAGACGTTCTGGGTGAGCAGTTCTTC
CASSRLDVLGEQFF
>-|TRBV7-9|-|TRBJ2-1
TGTGCCAGCAGCGGGACCGCCGGGGGTAGTGAGCAGTTCTTC
CASSGTAGGSEQFF
>TRBD1|TRBV6-2/TRBV6-3|once|TRBJ1-5
TGTGCCAGCAGTTACTCGAGAGGGGGCGTATCCGATAGCAATCAGCCCCAGCATTTT
CASSYSRGGVSDSNQPQHF
>TRBD2|TRBV7-3|few|TRBJ2-5
TGTGCCAGCAGCTCCCGGGGGGGCCCAGAGACCCAGTACTTC
CASSSRGGPETQYF
>TRBD2|TRBV9|few|TRBJ2-1
TGTGCCAGCAGCGGGGCCCTAGCGGGGGGACACAATGAGCAGTTCTTC
CASSGALAGGHNEQFF
>-|TRBV20-1|few|TRBJ1-1
TGCAGTGCTAGAGGCCACGCTGAAGCTTTCTTT
CSARGHAEAFF
>-|TRBV24-1|-|TRBJ1-2
TGTGCCACCAGTGATGCAGGGATTAACTATGGCTACACCTTC
CATSDAGINYGYTF
>-|TRBV15|-|TRBJ2-7
TGTGCCACCAGCAGAGATCTATTCACAGGGTGGTACGAGCAGTACTTC
CATSRDLFTGWYEQYF
>-|TRBV30|-|TRBJ1-1
TGTGCCTGGGTGTCCAGGCGGAACACTGAAGCTTTCTTT
CAWVSRRNTEAFF
>TRBD1|TRBV3-1|few|TRBJ1-1
TGTGCCAGCAGCCAGACGGACAGGGAAACTGAAGCTTTCTTT
CASSQTDRETEAFF
>-|TRBV2|-|TRBJ2-1
TGTGCCAGCAACTTCGGACAGAGCCAAGAGACCCAGTTCTTC
CASNFGQSQETQFF
>TRBD1|TRBV12-3/TRBV12-4|few|TRBJ2-3
TGTGCCAGCAACATGGACAGGACCGGCACAGATACGCAGTATTTT
CASNMDRTGTDTQYF
>-|TRBV12-3/TRBV12-4|many|TRBJ2-7
TGTGCCAGCAGTTATCAGTCGGGGAGTGAGCAGTACTTC
CASSYQSGSEQYF
>-|TRBV6-1|few|TRBJ1-2
TGTGCCAGCAGGGTGCGTGACGCTCGCTATGGCTACACCTTC
CASRVRDARYGYTF
>-|TRBV27|-|TRBJ2-1
TGTGCCAGCAGTTTCGACCCAGGAGGGCTCAATGAGCAGTTCTTC
CASSFDPGGLNEQFF
>TRBD2|TRBV6-6|-|TRBJ2-2
TGTGCCAGCGGGGGGGTCGACTCCACCGGGGAGCTGTTTTTT
CASGGVDSTGELFF
>-|TRBV28|many|TRBJ2-7
TGTGCCAGCAGCCCTGTATCCCCCCACGAGCAGTACTTC
CASSPVSPHEQYF
>-|TRBV7-2|-|TRBJ2-3
TGTGCCAACAGCTCCCAACCCAATGCAGATACGCAGTATTTT
CANSSQPNADTQYF
>-|TRBV12-3/TRBV12-4|many|TRBJ2-7
TGTGCCAGCAGTCCAGGGAACGAGCAGTACTTC
CASSPGNEQYF
>TRBD1|TRBV7-8|-|TRBJ2-5
TGTGCCAGCAGCTTGGACAGGGGGCTCCCACAGTACCAAGAGACCCAGTACTTC
CASSLDRGLPQYQETQYF
>TRBD2|TRBV18|-|TRBJ2-1
TGTGCCAGCTCGTCGGCTAGCGGGAGGGATGAGCAGTTCTTC
CASSSASGRDEQFF
>-|TRBV6-5|-|TRBJ1-2
TGTGCCACCTACGGGAAAACTAACTATGGCTACACCTTC
CATYGKTNYGYTF
>-|TRBV29-1|many|TRBJ2-7
TGCAGCGCATACACTCGGACAGTCTACGAGCAGTACTTC
CSAYTRTVYEQYF
>-|TRBV27|-|TRBJ2-7
TGTGCCAGCAGTTTTCGGCTAGAATCCTACGAGCAGTACTTC
CASSFRLESYEQYF
>-|TRBV27|many|TRBJ1-2
TGTGCCAGCAGTTTATACGGGGCTCTCGGCGGAGGAACCCCGTATGGCTACACCTTC
CASSLYGALGGGTPYGYTF
>-|TRBV11-1|-|TRBJ2-7
TGTGCCAGCAGCTTAGGGAAGGCCTACAGTGAGCAGTACTTC
CASSLGKAYSEQYF
>TRBD2|TRBV7-2|few|TRBJ2-7
TGTGCCAGCAGTCTCCTAGCGGGAGGGCCGAGGGACGAGCAGTACTTC
CASSLLAGGPRDEQYF
>-|TRBV28|few|TRBJ2-5
TGTGCCAGCAGTACGGCGGCAGGGGGGATCAAAGAGACCCAGTACTTC
CASSTAAGGIKETQYF
>-|TRBV5-1|few|TRBJ2-5
TGCGCCAGCAGCTTGCAAGCGGCACAAGAGACCCAGTACTTC
CASSLQAAQETQYF
>-|TRBV15|-|TRBJ1-4
TGTGCCACCAGCAGAGATTCGACCGGCGGTGGTGAAAAACTGTTTTTT
CATSRDSTGGGEKLFF
>TRBD1|TRBV7-9|few|TRBJ2-7
TGTGCCAGCAGCTCACCGACAGGGGGCAAGGAGCAGTACTTC
CASSSPTGGKEQYF
>-|TRBV4-1|few|TRBJ2-7
TGCGCCAGCAGCCAAGGCAGGGACCCTTACGAGCAGTACTTC
CASSQGRDPYEQYF
>-|TRBV12-5|-|TRBJ2-5
TGTGCTAGTGGTTCGGGGGACCCCCAAGAGACCCAGTACTTC
CASGSGDPQETQYF
>-|TRBV30|few|TRBJ2-1
TGTGCCTGGAGTGCGGGGGTCAATGAGCAGTTCTTC
CAWSAGVNEQFF
>-|TRBV5-1|many|TRBJ1-1
TGTGCCAGCAGCTTAGGTACGAACACTGAAGCTTTCTTT
CASSLGTNTEAFF
>-|TRBV28|-|TRBJ1-5
TGTGCCAGCAGTCTACCGGGCAGGGGACAGCCCCAGCATTTT
CASSLPGRGQPQHF
>-|TRBV3-1|few|TRBJ2-3
TGTGCCAGCAGCGCTTGGGTCGGCTCTAGCACAGATACGCAGTATTTT
CASSAWVGSSTDTQYF
>TRBD2|TRBV5-1|few|TRBJ2-1
TGCGCCAGCAGCTTGAACCCTCCGGGACTAGACTACAATGAGCAGTTCTTC
CASSLNPPGLDYNEQFF
>-|TRBV29-1|many|TRBJ1-1
TGCAGCGTTCGGCAGGCTGAAGCTTTCTTT
CSVRQAEAFF